Listed below are T cell receptor beta chains from one sample, sequenced in a study of T cell responses to AZD1222 COVID-19 vaccine. Clones were read by immunoSEQ multiplex PCR, and TCRdb kept only the in-frame ones, dropping some. Here the sample spans some 94,000 clones, around 90% being singletons. The material sequenced was peripheral blood, taken on day 0 of AZD1222 vaccination. The receptors here all came from an adult in good health. Each CDR3 is given with its conserved first and last residue. A D gene is named only where the DNA matches it firmly. The size of a clone is reported for some rows only, either as once, few or many, or as a class for expanded clones.

DNA: TGTGCCACCAGTGACTGGACTAGCGGAGGCACCGGGGAGCTGTTTTTT; CDR3: CATSDWTSGGTGELFF; size: NA; J: TRBJ2-2; D: TRBD2; V: TRBV24-1
DNA: TGTGCCAGCAGTTACTCGGAGGGGATCTCCTACGAGCAGTACTTC; CDR3: CASSYSEGISYEQYF; size: NA; J: TRBJ2-7; D: NA; V: TRBV6-5
DNA: TGTGCCAGCGGGCGCGGCTTGGACATTCAGTACTTC; CDR3: CASGRGLDIQYF; size: few; J: TRBJ2-4; D: NA; V: TRBV5-6
DNA: TGTGCCAGCAGCCCGACAGCCGAAGAGACCCAGTACTTC; CDR3: CASSPTAEETQYF; size: NA; J: TRBJ2-5; D: NA; V: TRBV6-2/TRBV6-3
DNA: TGTGCCAGCAGCTGGGCAGAGCGCCTTAACTATGGCTACACCTTC; CDR3: CASSWAERLNYGYTF; size: NA; J: TRBJ1-2; D: NA; V: TRBV5-6
DNA: TGTGCCAGCAGTGAGCGGGACAGTTCGCATTCACCCCTCCACTTT; CDR3: CASSERDSSHSPLHF; size: NA; J: TRBJ1-6; D: TRBD1; V: TRBV6-1
DNA: TGTGCCAGCAGGACTAATGACGGATCCTACAATGAGCAGTTCTTC; CDR3: CASRTNDGSYNEQFF; size: NA; J: TRBJ2-1; D: NA; V: TRBV2
DNA: TGTGCCAGCAGTACTCTAACAGGAGCTTCACCCCTCCACTTT; CDR3: CASSTLTGASPLHF; size: NA; J: TRBJ1-6; D: NA; V: TRBV2
DNA: TGTGCCAGCTCACCACTACGACTAGCAGTTGGTGGTGATGAGCAGTTCTTC; CDR3: CASSPLRLAVGGDEQFF; size: once; J: TRBJ2-1; D: TRBD2; V: TRBV18
DNA: TGTGCCAGCAGTGAGGACAGGGGAGTCTCACCCCTCCACTTT; CDR3: CASSEDRGVSPLHF; size: NA; J: TRBJ1-6; D: TRBD1; V: TRBV2
DNA: TGTGCCAGCAGTGAAAATGGGCGGGAGATCTACAATGAGCAGTTCTTC; CDR3: CASSENGREIYNEQFF; size: NA; J: TRBJ2-1; D: TRBD2; V: TRBV2
DNA: TGCGCCAGCAGCCAAGGAGGGGGCAGCTCCTACAATGAGCAGTTCTTC; CDR3: CASSQGGGSSYNEQFF; size: NA; J: TRBJ2-1; D: TRBD1; V: TRBV4-1
DNA: TGTGCCAGCAGCTTAGTAGCCGGTGGAAACACCATATATTTT; CDR3: CASSLVAGGNTIYF; size: NA; J: TRBJ1-3; D: NA; V: TRBV11-3
DNA: TGTGCCATCAGACAGCCCCTCCAAGCTAACTATGGCTACACCTTC; CDR3: CAIRQPLQANYGYTF; size: NA; J: TRBJ1-2; D: NA; V: TRBV10-3
DNA: TGTGCCAGCAGTGAATCCGACATGGACTACTATGGCTACACCTTC; CDR3: CASSESDMDYYGYTF; size: once; J: TRBJ1-2; D: NA; V: TRBV2
DNA: TGTGCCAGCAGCTCCTCCTCGACAGGGGATCAGCCCCAGCATTTT; CDR3: CASSSSSTGDQPQHF; size: NA; J: TRBJ1-5; D: TRBD1; V: TRBV7-8
DNA: TGTGCCAGCAGCTTAGGAGGTAGGGGACAGGGGTATCAGCCCCAGCATTTT; CDR3: CASSLGGRGQGYQPQHF; size: once; J: TRBJ1-5; D: TRBD1; V: TRBV13
DNA: TGCAGTGCTAGTACGGGACAGGGATTTGGGTTCGAGCAGTACTTC; CDR3: CSASTGQGFGFEQYF; size: NA; J: TRBJ2-7; D: TRBD1; V: TRBV20-1
DNA: TGTGCCAGCTCGGGGGAGGGGCTGTATGGCTACACCTTC; CDR3: CASSGEGLYGYTF; size: NA; J: TRBJ1-2; D: NA; V: TRBV9
DNA: TGTGCCAGCAGCCCAATAGGACAGGGGTGGGCAGATACGCAGTATTTT; CDR3: CASSPIGQGWADTQYF; size: NA; J: TRBJ2-3; D: TRBD1; V: TRBV14
DNA: TGCGCCAGCAGCCAAGATTCGGGATTTAATGAAAAACTGTTTTTT; CDR3: CASSQDSGFNEKLFF; size: NA; J: TRBJ1-4; D: NA; V: TRBV4-3